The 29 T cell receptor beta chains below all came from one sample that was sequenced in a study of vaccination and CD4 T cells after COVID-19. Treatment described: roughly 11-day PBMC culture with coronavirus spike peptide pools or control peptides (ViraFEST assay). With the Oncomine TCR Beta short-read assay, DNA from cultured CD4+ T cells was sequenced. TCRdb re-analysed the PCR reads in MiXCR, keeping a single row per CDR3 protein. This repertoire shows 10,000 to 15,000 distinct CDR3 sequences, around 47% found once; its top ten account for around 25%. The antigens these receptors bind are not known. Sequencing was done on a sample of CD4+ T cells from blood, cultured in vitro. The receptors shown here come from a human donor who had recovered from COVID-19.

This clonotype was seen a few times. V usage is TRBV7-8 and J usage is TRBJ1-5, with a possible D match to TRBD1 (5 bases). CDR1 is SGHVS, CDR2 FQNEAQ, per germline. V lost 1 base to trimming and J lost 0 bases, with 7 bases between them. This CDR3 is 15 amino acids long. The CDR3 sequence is CASSLEGDSNQPQHF. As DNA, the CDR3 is TGTGCCAGCAGCTTAGAAGGGGATAGCAATCAGCCCCAGCATTTT.

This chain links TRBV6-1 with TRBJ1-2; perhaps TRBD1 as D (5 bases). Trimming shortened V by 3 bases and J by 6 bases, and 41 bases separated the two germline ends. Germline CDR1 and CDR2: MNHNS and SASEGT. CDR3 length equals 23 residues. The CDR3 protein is CASSDSLLFFRGKGKSLIHGYTF. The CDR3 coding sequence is TGTGCCAGCAGTGACTCACTATTGTTTTTTCGGGGGAAGGGGAAGAGCCTGATTCATGGCTACACCTTC.

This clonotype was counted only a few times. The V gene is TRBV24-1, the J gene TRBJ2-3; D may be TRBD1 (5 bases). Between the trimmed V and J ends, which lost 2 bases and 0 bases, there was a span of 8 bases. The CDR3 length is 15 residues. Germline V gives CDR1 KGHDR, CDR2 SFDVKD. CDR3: CATSDSRQSTDTQYF. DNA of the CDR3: TGTGCCACCAGTGATTCCCGACAGAGCACAGATACGCAGTATTTT.

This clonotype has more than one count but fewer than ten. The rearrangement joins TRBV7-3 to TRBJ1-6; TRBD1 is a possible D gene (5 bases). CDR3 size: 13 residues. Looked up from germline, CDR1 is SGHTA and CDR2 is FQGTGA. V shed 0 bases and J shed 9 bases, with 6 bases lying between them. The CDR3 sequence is CASSLTGASPLHF. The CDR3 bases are TGTGCCAGCAGCTTAACAGGGGCTTCACCCCTCCACTTT.

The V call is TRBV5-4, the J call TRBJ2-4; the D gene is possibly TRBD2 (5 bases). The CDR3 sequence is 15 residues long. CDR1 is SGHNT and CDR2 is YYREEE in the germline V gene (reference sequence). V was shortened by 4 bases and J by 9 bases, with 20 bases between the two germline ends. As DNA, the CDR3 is TGTGCCAGCAGCCCGGGCGGTGCTAGCCATACCATTCAGTACTTC. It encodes CASSPGGASHTIQYF.

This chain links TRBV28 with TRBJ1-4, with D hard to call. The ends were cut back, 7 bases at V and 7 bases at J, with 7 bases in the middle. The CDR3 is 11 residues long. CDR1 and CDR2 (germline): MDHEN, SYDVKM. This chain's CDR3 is CASKSGEKLFF. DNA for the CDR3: TGTGCCAGCAAGAGTGGTGAAAAACTGTTTTTT.

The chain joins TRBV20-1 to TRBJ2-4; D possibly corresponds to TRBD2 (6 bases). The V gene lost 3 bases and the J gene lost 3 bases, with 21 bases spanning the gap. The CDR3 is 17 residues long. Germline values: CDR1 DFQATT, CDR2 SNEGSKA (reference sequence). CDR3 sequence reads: CSASVRASAMHKNIQYF. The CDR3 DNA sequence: TGCAGTGCTAGTGTAAGGGCTAGCGCCATGCACAAAAACATTCAGTACTTC.

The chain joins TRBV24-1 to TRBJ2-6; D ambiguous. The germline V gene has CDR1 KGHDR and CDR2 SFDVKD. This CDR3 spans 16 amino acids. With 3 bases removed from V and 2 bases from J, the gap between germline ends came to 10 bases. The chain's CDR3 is CATSDPTGTGANVLTF. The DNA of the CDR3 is TGTGCCACCAGTGATCCAACGGGCACTGGGGCCAACGTCCTGACTTTC.

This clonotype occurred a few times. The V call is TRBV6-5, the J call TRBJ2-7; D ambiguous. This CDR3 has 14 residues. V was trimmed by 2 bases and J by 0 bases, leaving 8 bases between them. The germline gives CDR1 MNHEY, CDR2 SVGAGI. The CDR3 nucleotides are TGTGCCAGCAGTTACCAGTCAAACTCCTACGAGCAGTACTTC. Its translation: CASSYQSNSYEQYF.

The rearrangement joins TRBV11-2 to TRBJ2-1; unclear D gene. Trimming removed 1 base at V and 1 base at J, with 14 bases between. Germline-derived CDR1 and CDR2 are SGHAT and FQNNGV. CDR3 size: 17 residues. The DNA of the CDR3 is TGTGCCAGCAGCTTAGTGCTCTCCTCCCAGTCCTACAATGAGCAGTTCTTC. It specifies CASSLVLSSQSYNEQFF.

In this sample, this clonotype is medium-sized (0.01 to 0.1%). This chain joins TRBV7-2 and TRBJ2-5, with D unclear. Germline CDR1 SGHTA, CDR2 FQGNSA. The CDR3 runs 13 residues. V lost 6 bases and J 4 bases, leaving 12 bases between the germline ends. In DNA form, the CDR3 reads TGTGCCAGCAGTTCCCCCCCTAGAGAGACCCAGTACTTC. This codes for CASSSPPRETQYF.

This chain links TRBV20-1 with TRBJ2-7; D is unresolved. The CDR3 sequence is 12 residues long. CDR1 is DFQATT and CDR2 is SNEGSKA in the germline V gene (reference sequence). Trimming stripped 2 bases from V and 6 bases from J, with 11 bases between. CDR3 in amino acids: CSARPQSLEQYF. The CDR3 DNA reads TGCAGTGCTAGACCTCAGTCACTCGAGCAGTACTTC.

CDR3 DNA sequence: TGTGCCAGTAGGACCCGGGGGGCCGGGGGAGAGACCCAGTACTTC. This encodes CASRTRGAGGETQYF. The rearrangement joins TRBV19 to TRBJ2-5; D perhaps matches TRBD2 (7 bases). Germline lookup yields CDR1 LNHDA and CDR2 SQIVND (reference sequence). This CDR3 comprises 15 residues. Trimming left V 6 bases short and J 4 bases short, with 18 bases between. Full variable domain (rest looked up from reference TRBV19 and TRBJ2-5): DGGITQSPKYLFRKEGQNVTLSCEQNLNHDAMYWYRQDPGQGLRLIYYSQIVNDFQKGDIAEGYSVSREKKESFPLTVTSAQKNPTAFYLCASRTRGAGGETQYFGPGTRLLVL.

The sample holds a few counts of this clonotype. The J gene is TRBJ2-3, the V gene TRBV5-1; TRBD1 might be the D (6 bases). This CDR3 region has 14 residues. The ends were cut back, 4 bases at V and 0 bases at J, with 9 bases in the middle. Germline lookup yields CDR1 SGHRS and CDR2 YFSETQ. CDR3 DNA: TGCGCCAGCAGCCCAGGGGAGAGCACAGATACGCAGTATTTT. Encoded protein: CASSPGESTDTQYF.

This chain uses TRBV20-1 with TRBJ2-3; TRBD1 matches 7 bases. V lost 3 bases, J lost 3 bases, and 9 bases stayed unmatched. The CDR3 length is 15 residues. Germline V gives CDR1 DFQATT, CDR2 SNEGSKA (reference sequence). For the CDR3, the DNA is TGCAGTGCTAGTGAAGCCGGGACAGTGACAGATACGCAGTATTTT. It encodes CSASEAGTVTDTQYF.

CDR3 residues: CSATGQGRRRAYGYTF. CDR3 DNA: TGCAGTGCTACCGGACAGGGAAGACGAAGGGCCTATGGCTACACCTTC. This sequence joins TRBV20-1 and TRBJ1-2; 8 bases line up with TRBD1. The CDR3 totals 16 residues. CDR1 and CDR2 from the germline V gene are DFQATT and SNEGSKA (reference sequence). The trim removed 4 bases at V and 4 bases at J, leaving 14 bases unmatched.

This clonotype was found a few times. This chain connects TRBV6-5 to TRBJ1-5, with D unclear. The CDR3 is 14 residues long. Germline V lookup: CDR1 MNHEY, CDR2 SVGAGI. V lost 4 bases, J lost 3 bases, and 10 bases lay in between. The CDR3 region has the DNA TGTGCCAGCAGTTCCACCAGTCCCAATCAGCCCCAGCATTTT. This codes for CASSSTSPNQPQHF.

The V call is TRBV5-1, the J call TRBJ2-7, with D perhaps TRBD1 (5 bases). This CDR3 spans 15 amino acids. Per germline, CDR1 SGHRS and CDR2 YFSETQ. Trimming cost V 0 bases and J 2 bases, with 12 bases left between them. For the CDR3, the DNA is TGCGCCAGCAGCTTGGGGCAGGGCTACCCCTACGAGCAGTACTTC. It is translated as CASSLGQGYPYEQYF.

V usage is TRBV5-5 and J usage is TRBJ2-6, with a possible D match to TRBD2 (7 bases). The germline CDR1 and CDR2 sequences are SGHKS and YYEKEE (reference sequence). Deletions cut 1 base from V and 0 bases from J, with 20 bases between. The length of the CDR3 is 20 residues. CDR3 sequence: CASSLSGGGRRISGANVLTF. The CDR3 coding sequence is TGTGCCAGCAGCTTGAGTGGGGGGGGCAGGAGGATCTCTGGGGCCAACGTCCTGACTTTC.

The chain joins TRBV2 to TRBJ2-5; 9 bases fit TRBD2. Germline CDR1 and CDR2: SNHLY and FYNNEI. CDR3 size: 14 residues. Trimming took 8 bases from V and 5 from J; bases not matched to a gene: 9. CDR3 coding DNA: TGTGCCAGCGGGCGGGAGGGGGGCGGGGAGACCCAGTACTTC. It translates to CASGREGGGETQYF.

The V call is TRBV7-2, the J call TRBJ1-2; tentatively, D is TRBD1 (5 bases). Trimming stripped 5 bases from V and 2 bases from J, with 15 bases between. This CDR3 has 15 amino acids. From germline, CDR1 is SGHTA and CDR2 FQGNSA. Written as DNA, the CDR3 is TGTGCCAGCAGCCGCCGGGGCACATCGAACTATGGCTACACCTTC. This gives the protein CASSRRGTSNYGYTF.

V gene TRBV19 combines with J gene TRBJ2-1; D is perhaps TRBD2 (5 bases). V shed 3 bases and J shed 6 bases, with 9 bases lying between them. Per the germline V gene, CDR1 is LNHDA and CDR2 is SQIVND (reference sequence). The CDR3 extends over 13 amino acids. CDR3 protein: CASSIEGRNEQFF. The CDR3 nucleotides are TGTGCCAGTAGTATTGAGGGTCGCAATGAGCAGTTCTTC.

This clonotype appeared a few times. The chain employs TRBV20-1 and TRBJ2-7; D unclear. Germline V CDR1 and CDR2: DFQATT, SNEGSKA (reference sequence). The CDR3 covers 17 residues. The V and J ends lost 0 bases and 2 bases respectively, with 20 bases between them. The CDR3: CSARDANPAAVTYEQYF. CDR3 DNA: TGCAGTGCTAGAGATGCTAACCCGGCTGCTGTTACCTACGAGCAGTACTTC.

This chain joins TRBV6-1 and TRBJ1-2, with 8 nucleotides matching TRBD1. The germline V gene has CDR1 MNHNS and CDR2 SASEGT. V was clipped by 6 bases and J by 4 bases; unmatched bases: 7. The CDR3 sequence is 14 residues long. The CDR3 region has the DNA TGTGCCAGCAGATTCGGACAGGGCCTCTATGGCTACACCTTC. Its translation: CASRFGQGLYGYTF.

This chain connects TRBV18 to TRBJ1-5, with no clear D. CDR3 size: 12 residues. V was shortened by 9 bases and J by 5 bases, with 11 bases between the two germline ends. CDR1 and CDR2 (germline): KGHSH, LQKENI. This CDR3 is CASNEGDQPQHF. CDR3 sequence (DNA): TGTGCCAGTAATGAGGGTGATCAGCCCCAGCATTTT.

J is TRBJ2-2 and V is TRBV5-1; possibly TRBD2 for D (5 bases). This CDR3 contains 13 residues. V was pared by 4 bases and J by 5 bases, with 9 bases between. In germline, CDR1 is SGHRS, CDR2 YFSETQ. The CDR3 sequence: CASSPEGTGELFF. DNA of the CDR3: TGCGCCAGCAGCCCCGAGGGTACCGGGGAGCTGTTTTTT.

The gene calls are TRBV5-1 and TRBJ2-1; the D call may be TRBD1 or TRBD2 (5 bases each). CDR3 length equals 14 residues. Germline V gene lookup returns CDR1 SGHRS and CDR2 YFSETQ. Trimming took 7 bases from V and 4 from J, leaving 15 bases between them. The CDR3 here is CASQTQRGYNEQFF. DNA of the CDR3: TGCGCCAGCCAAACCCAGAGGGGATACAATGAGCAGTTCTTC.

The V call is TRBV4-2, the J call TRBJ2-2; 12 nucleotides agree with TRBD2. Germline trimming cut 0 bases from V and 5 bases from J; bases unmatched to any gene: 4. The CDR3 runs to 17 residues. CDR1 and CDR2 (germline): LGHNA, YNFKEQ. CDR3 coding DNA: TGTGCCAGCAGCCAAGATGGACTAGCGGGATATACCGGGGAGCTGTTTTTT. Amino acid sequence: CASSQDGLAGYTGELFF.

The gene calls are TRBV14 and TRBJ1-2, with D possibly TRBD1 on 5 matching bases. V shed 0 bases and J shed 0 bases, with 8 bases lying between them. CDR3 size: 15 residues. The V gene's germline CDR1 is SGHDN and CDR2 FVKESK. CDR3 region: CASSQDRESNYGYTF. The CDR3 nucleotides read TGTGCCAGCAGCCAAGACAGGGAGTCTAACTATGGCTACACCTTC.